The 13 T cell receptor beta chains listed next were all sequenced from one sample in a study of persistence of HIV-infected CD4 T cells. Overlapping HIV-1 Gag 15-mer peptides at approximately 1 ug per peptide per mL were used. Responding CD4+ T cells were sorted by upregulation of both CD40 ligand and CD69. The immunoSEQ assay was version 4, run in survey mode. Here immunoSEQ multiplex PCR was the method, and the copy in TCRdb shows in-frame clones only, minus some. The repertoire holds 20,000 to 25,000 clones, with around 67% as singletons. Their specific antigens are unknown. The sample in question was CD4+ T cells sorted from PBMCs after 18-hour stimulation, obtained from a patient who received antiretroviral therapy. The origin of the receptors is an adult man with HIV who was CMV-seropositive.

The chain uses TRBV6-6 and TRBJ2-3, with a weak D call TRBD1 (5 bases). The V gene lost 4 bases and the J gene lost 2 bases, with 13 bases spanning the gap. The CDR3 totals 15 residues. Germline V gene lookup returns CDR1 MNHNY and CDR2 SVGAGI (reference sequence). CDR3 DNA: TGTGCCAGCAGTTCCATCCAGGGCCCCACAGATACGCAGTATTTT. This sequence encodes CASSSIQGPTDTQYF.

The chain joins TRBV21-1 to TRBJ1-4. TRBV21-1 is deemed a pseudogene. The CDR3 is 16 amino acids. The CDR3 bases are TGTGCCAGCAGCAAAGGGTTCGGACACCAAGGAGGAAAACTGTTTTTT. As protein: CASSKGFGHQGGKLFF.

V is TRBV19 and J is TRBJ1-6; 11 bases are shared with TRBD1. Germline CDR1 is LNHDA and CDR2 is SQIVND (reference sequence). This CDR3 is 15 amino acids long. Losses at the gene ends were 6 bases for V and 9 bases for J; bases not matched to a gene: 7. This CDR3 reads CASSEGTGGSSPLHF. The CDR3 DNA reads TGTGCCAGTAGCGAAGGGACAGGGGGTAGTTCACCCCTCCACTTT.

The table lists this clone with a few counts. The chain combines TRBV9 with TRBJ1-1; D gene ambiguous. V was pared by 4 bases and J by 3 bases, with 10 bases between. The V gene's germline CDR1 is SGDLS and CDR2 YYNGEE. The CDR3 has 13 residues. The CDR3 sequence is CASSRRLYTEAFF. CDR3 sequence (DNA): TGTGCCAGCAGCAGAAGGCTCTACACTGAAGCTTTCTTT.

V usage is TRBV9 and J usage is TRBJ2-7; D perhaps matches TRBD2 (5 bases). CDR1 is SGDLS and CDR2 is YYNGEE in the germline V gene. The CDR3 is made up of 14 amino acids. V shed 1 base and J shed 1 base, with 9 bases lying between them. The chain's CDR3 is CASSVSPGSYEQYF. The CDR3 DNA is TGTGCCAGCAGCGTATCCCCGGGGTCCTACGAGCAGTACTTC.

V usage is TRBV10-1 and J usage is TRBJ1-5, with D possibly TRBD1 on 5 matching bases. Germline loops: CDR1 WNHNN, CDR2 SYGVQD (reference sequence). V was shortened by 2 bases and J by 7 bases, with 9 bases between the two germline ends. This CDR3 has 13 residues. The DNA of the CDR3 is TGCGCCAGCAGTGAGGACAGTTGGCAGCCCCAGCATTTT. Protein sequence: CASSEDSWQPQHF.

The chain recombines TRBV19 with TRBJ2-1, with 9 bases that match TRBD1. J lost 6 bases, V lost 5 bases, and 11 bases had no gene match. Germline CDR1 LNHDA, CDR2 SQIVND (reference sequence). This CDR3 spans 16 amino acids. The CDR3 reads CASSLPDRGLGNEQFF. DNA of the CDR3: TGTGCCAGTAGTCTCCCTGACAGGGGGTTAGGCAATGAGCAGTTCTTC.

The chain uses TRBV18 and TRBJ1-6; D is uncertain. Trimming removed 0 bases from V and 14 bases from J, with 14 bases in between. This CDR3 has 14 residues. Germline V gives CDR1 KGHSH, CDR2 LQKENI. CDR3: CASSPPGTPLSLHF. CDR3 DNA sequence: TGTGCCAGCTCACCACCGGGCACCCCTTTATCCCTCCACTTT.

The chain joins TRBV5-1 to TRBJ1-5, with TRBD1 matching 7 bases. CDR1 SGHRS and CDR2 YFSETQ come from the germline V gene. This CDR3 region has 15 residues. Trimming at V came to 4 bases and at J to 4 bases, leaving 8 bases not matched to a gene. In DNA form, the CDR3 reads TGCGCCAGCAGCGCAACAGGGGTGGCGAATCAGCCCCAGCATTTT. Translated: CASSATGVANQPQHF. The complete variable domain, with remaining parts taken from reference TRBV5-1 and TRBJ1-5, reads KAGVTQTPRYLIKTRGQQVTLSCSPISGHRSVSWYQQTPGQGLQFLFEYFSETQRNKGNFPGRFSGRQFSNSRSEMNVSTLELGDSALYLCASSATGVANQPQHFGDGTRLSIL.

The chain has TRBV5-4 and TRBJ2-7; 9 nucleotides match TRBD1. There are 14 residues in the CDR3. CDR1 is SGHNT, CDR2 YYREEE, per germline (reference sequence). Losses at the gene ends were 2 bases for V and 6 bases for J; bases not matched to a gene: 6. This chain's CDR3 is CASSFRDRVGEQYF. Written as DNA, the CDR3 is TGTGCCAGCAGCTTCCGGGACAGGGTAGGCGAGCAGTACTTC.

This chain uses TRBV7-2 with TRBJ1-1, with a tentative D call TRBD1 (6 bases). The V gene's germline CDR1 is SGHTA and CDR2 FQGNSA. Trimming removed 8 bases from V and 1 base from J, with 14 bases in between. The CDR3 extends over 14 amino acids. The CDR3 reads CASLVGHSNTEAFF. The CDR3 DNA reads TGTGCCAGCCTTGTGGGACACTCGAACACTGAAGCTTTCTTT.

V and J are TRBV3-1 (or the pseudogene TRBV3-2) and TRBJ1-6; the match to TRBD1 covers 7 bases. The J segment lost 9 bases and the V segment lost 2 bases, leaving 7 bases of the junction unmatched. Germline CDR1 and CDR2: LGHDT and YNNKEL (reference sequence). The CDR3 sequence is 15 residues long. CDR3 residues: CASSQKPGQTSPLHF. The DNA for the CDR3 is TGTGCCAGCAGCCAAAAACCGGGACAGACTTCACCCCTCCACTTT.

V is TRBV2 and J is TRBJ1-2; TRBD1 might be the D (5 bases). This CDR3 spans 14 amino acids. The ends were cut back, 4 bases at V and 6 bases at J, with 15 bases in the middle. Germline assignment: CDR1 SNHLY and CDR2 FYNNEI. The CDR3 protein is CASSVGAGLNGYTF. The CDR3 DNA reads TGTGCCAGCAGTGTAGGGGCAGGGCTTAATGGCTACACCTTC.